Listed below are T cell receptor beta chains from one sample, sequenced in a study of OX40 agonist ivuxolimab in advanced cancers. The data were produced by immunoSEQ multiplex PCR, yet TCRdb's version contains in-frame clones alone and is incomplete. Of 70,000 or so clones in the sample, 85% are singletons; the top ten hold approximately 4%. This specimen consisted of CD4+ or CD8+ T cells sorted from blood, obtained in a trial of the OX40 agonist ivuxolimab. The source of these receptors is an adult with an advanced solid tumor such as melanoma, head and neck, liver or kidney cancer. Each CDR3 is given with its conserved first and last residue. A D gene is named only where the DNA matches it firmly. Some rows have no size entry. The others give once, few or many, or a class for an expanded clone.

CDR3: CASSPQSYIYEQYF
DNA: TGTGCCAGCAGCCCCCAGTCTTACATCTACGAGCAGTACTTC
V: TRBV6-1
size: -
J: TRBJ2-7
D: -

CDR3: CASSQEVTGAVADTQYF
DNA: TGTGCCAGCAGCCAAGAGGTTACAGGGGCGGTCGCAGATACGCAGTATTTT
V: TRBV4-2
size: -
J: TRBJ2-3
D: TRBD1

CDR3: CASTKGAGGYNEQFF
DNA: TGCGCCAGCACAAAAGGGGCGGGAGGTTACAATGAGCAGTTCTTC
V: TRBV5-1
size: once
J: TRBJ2-1
D: TRBD2

CDR3: CASSPLGLAGATHEETQYF
DNA: TGTGCCAGCTCACCACTGGGACTAGCGGGAGCCACACACGAAGAGACCCAGTACTTC
V: TRBV18
size: -
J: TRBJ2-5
D: TRBD2

CDR3: CASSFHSKNTEAFF
DNA: TGTGCCAGCAGTTTCCACTCTAAGAACACTGAAGCTTTCTTT
V: TRBV28
size: -
J: TRBJ1-1
D: -

CDR3: CASRYTGELFF
DNA: TGTGCCAGCAGATACACCGGGGAGCTGTTTTTT
V: TRBV7-2
size: -
J: TRBJ2-2
D: -

CDR3: CASSYWVYEQYF
DNA: TGTGCCAGCAGTTATTGGGTTTACGAGCAGTACTTC
V: TRBV6-6
size: -
J: TRBJ2-7
D: -

CDR3: CASSVDRGFIGNTIYF
DNA: TGTGCCAGCAGCGTGGACAGGGGTTTTATTGGAAACACCATATATTTT
V: TRBV9
size: -
J: TRBJ1-3
D: TRBD1

CDR3: CASSESRQMEQYF
DNA: TGCGCCAGCAGTGAGTCCCGACAGATGGAGCAGTACTTC
V: TRBV10-1
size: -
J: TRBJ2-5
D: -

CDR3: CASSYPSGGTSDTQYF
DNA: TGTGCCAGCAGCTACCCGTCCGGGGGGACTAGCGATACGCAGTATTTT
V: TRBV5-4
size: -
J: TRBJ2-3
D: TRBD2

CDR3: CASSRDRDGKLFF
DNA: TGTGCCAGCAGTAGGGACAGGGATGGAAAACTGTTTTTT
V: TRBV6-5
size: once
J: TRBJ1-4
D: TRBD1

CDR3: CASSTLWATNEKLFF
DNA: TGTGCCAGCAGCACTCTGTGGGCGACTAATGAAAAACTGTTTTTT
V: TRBV7-3
size: -
J: TRBJ1-4
D: -

CDR3: CATSRDRGYTQYF
DNA: TGTGCCACCAGCAGAGACCGGGGATATACGCAGTATTTT
V: TRBV15
size: -
J: TRBJ2-3
D: -

CDR3: CASREWDTSYEQYF
DNA: TGCGCCAGCAGGGAATGGGACACTTCCTACGAGCAGTACTTC
V: TRBV5-1
size: -
J: TRBJ2-7
D: -

CDR3: CASSRSSASTDTQYF
DNA: TGTGCCAGCAGCCGATCTAGTGCTAGCACAGATACGCAGTATTTT
V: TRBV11-3
size: -
J: TRBJ2-3
D: -

CDR3: CASSPTLDSGQFF
DNA: TGTGCCAGCAGCCCGACTTTGGACTCGGGGCAGTTCTTC
V: TRBV7-3
size: -
J: TRBJ2-1
D: -

CDR3: CASRETGGGNTIYF
DNA: TGTGCCAGCAGGGAGACAGGCGGCGGAAACACCATATATTTT
V: TRBV28
size: -
J: TRBJ1-3
D: -

CDR3: CASSPRSGGYIQYF
DNA: TGTGCCAGCAGTCCCCGATCTGGGGGGTACATTCAGTACTTC
V: TRBV28
size: few
J: TRBJ2-4
D: -